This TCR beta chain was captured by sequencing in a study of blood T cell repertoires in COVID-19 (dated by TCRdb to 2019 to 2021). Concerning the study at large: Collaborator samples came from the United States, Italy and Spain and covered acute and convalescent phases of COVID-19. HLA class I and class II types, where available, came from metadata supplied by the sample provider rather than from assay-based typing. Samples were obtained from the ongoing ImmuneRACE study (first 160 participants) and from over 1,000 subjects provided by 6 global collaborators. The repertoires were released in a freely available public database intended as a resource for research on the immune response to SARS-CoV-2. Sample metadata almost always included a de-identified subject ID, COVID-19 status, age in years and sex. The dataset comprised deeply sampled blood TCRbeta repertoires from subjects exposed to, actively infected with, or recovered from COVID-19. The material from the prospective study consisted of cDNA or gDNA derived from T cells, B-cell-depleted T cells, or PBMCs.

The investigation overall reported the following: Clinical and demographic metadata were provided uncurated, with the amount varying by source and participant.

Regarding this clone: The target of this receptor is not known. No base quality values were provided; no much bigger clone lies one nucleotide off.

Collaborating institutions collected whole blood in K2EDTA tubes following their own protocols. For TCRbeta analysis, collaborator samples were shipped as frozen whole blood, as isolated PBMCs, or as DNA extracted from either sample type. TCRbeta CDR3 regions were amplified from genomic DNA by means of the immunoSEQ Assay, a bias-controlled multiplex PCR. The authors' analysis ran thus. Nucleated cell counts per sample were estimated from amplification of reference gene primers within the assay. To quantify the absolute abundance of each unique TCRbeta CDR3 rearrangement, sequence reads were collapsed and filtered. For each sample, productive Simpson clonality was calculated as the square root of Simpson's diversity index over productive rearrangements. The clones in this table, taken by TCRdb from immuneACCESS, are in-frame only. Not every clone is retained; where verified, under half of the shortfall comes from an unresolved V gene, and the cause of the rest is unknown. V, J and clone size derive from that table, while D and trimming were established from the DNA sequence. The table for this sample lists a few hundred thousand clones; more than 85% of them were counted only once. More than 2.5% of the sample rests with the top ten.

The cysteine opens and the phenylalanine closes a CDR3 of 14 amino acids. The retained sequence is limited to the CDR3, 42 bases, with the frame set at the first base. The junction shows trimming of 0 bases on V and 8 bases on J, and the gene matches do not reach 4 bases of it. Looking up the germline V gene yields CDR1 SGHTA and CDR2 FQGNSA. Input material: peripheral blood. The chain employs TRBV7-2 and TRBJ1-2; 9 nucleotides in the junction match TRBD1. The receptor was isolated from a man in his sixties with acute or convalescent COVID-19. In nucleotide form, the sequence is TGTGCCAGCAGCTTAGCGGGACAGGGCGGGGGCTACACCTTC. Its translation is CASSLAGQGGGYTF.